The subject of this entry is one T cell receptor beta chain. The antigen is not known. The data stem from a study of early T cells in non-severe SARS-CoV-2 infection. Whole-study context: Sequenced bulk RNA came from whole blood that was unsorted, and chains were unpaired.

The CDR3 runs to 17 residues. Trimming left V 5 bases short and J 0 bases short, with 14 bases between. CDR1 and CDR2 (germline): MNHEY, SVGEGT. Findings and limits, study-wide: Matching against VDJdb likely underestimated virus-specific expansions, favoring anti-spike CD8.

Individual cDNA molecules carried attached unique molecular identifiers. Via MiXCR, TCRdb re-called the 5' RACE reads, giving one row per CDR3 protein. Of roughly 64,000 distinct CDR3 sequences in the sample, 11% were seen once. Specimen: whole blood, collected at baseline. V and J are TRBV6-2 or TRBV6-3 and TRBJ1-6; D gene uncertain. This sequence was found in an adult who was a healthcare worker with PCR-confirmed SARS-CoV-2 infection or an uninfected control (not recorded which). CDR3 DNA: TGTGCCAGCAGTCGACGACCGAAGAGCTCCTATAATTCACCCCTCCACTTT. As protein: CASSRRPKSSYNSPLHF.